There are a few counts of the clone carrying this T cell receptor beta chain. The entry originates in a study of T cell repertoires in cytomegalovirus infection. The germline CDR1 and CDR2 sequences are SEHNR and FQNEAQ (reference sequence). V was clipped by 5 bases and J by 1 base, with 17 bases between them. The CDR3 consists of 16 residues. Via MiXCR, TCRdb re-called the reads, giving one row per CDR3 protein. This sample carries approximately 170,000 distinct CDR3 sequences, about a sixth of them seen once, and the ten largest clones take roughly a sixth. The sample taken for sequencing was CD8+ T cells from PBMCs. The chain carries TRBV7-9 and TRBJ1-1; possibly TRBD1 for D (5 bases). The sequence was collected from a human donor in good health (CMV status not recorded). Some clones in this sample may be carry-over from other donors' samples. The CDR3 is CASSPQGVQANTEAFF. The CDR3 bases are TGTGCCAGCAGCCCTCAGGGAGTTCAGGCGAACACTGAAGCTTTCTTT.